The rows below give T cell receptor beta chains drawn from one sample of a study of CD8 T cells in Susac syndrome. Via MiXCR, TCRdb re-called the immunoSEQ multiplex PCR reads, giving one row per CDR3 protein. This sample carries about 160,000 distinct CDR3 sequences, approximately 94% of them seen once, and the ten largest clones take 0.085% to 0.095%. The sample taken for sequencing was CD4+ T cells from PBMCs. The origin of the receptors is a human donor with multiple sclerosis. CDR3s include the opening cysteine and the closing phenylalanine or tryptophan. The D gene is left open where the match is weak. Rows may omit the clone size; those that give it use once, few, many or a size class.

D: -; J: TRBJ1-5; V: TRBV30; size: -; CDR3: CAWSTVINNQPQHF; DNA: TGTGCCTGGTCGACAGTAATTAACAATCAGCCCCAGCATTTT
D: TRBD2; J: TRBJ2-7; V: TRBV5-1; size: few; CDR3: CASSLGLAGPREQYF; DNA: TGCGCCAGCAGCCTTGGACTAGCGGGCCCTAGGGAGCAGTACTTC
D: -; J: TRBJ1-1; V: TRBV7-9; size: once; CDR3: CASTLTSVAEAFF; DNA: TGTGCCAGCACCTTGACTTCGGTGGCTGAAGCTTTCTTT
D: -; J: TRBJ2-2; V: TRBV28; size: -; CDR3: CASRFPLGGHTGELFF; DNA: TGTGCCAGCAGATTCCCTCTCGGGGGGCACACCGGGGAGCTGTTTTTT
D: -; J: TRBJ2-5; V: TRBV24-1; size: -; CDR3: CATSRRGSETQYF; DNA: TGTGCCACCAGCCGGAGAGGGTCGGAGACCCAGTACTTC
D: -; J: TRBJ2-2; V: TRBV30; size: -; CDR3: CARRDWSGSPTGELFF; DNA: TGTGCCCGAAGGGATTGGAGCGGCAGCCCCACCGGGGAGCTGTTTTTT
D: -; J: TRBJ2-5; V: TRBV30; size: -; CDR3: CAWSVVEETQYF; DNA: TGTGCCTGGAGTGTAGTCGAAGAGACCCAGTACTTC
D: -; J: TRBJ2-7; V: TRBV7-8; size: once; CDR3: CASSLIQGGAYEQYF; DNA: TGTGCCAGCAGCTTAATACAGGGAGGAGCCTACGAGCAGTACTTC
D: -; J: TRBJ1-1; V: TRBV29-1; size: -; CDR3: CSATRGEGAFF; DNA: TGCAGCGCCACGCGGGGGGAGGGAGCTTTCTTT
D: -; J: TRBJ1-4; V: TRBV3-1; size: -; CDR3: CASSHNQDEKLFF; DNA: TGTGCCAGCAGCCACAACCAGGATGAAAAACTGTTTTTT
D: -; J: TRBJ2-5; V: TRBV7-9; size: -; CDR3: CASSFSIGGGETQYF; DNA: TGTGCCAGCAGCTTTAGCATCGGAGGGGGAGAGACCCAGTACTTC
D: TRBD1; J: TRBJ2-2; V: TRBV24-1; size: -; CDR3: CATSSTGENTGELFF; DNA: TGTGCCACCAGCTCGACAGGGGAGAACACCGGGGAGCTGTTTTTT
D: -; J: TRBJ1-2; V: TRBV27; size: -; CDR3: CASSPNSGYGYTF; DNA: TGTGCCAGCAGTCCAAATTCTGGGTATGGCTACACCTTC
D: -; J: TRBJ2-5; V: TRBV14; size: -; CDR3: CASSQSPAQAQETQYF; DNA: TGTGCCAGCAGCCAGTCACCGGCACAGGCTCAAGAGACCCAGTACTTC
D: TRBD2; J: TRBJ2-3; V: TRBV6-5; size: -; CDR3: CASSRLASTDTQYF; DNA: TGTGCCAGCAGCCGACTAGCCTCCACAGATACGCAGTATTTT
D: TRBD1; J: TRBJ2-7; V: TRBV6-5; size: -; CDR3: CASSYRTGVNSYEQYF; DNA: TGTGCCAGCAGTTACCGGACAGGAGTCAACTCCTACGAGCAGTACTTC
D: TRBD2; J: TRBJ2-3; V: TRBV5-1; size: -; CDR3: CASSLASSGRAEDTQYF; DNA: TGCGCCAGCAGCTTGGCATCGAGCGGGAGGGCCGAAGATACGCAGTATTTT